A single sample is the source of the 25 T cell receptor beta chains below, sequenced in a study of T cell changes during pregnancy in multiple sclerosis. The data were produced by immunoSEQ multiplex PCR, yet TCRdb's version contains in-frame clones alone and is incomplete. The sample includes around 55,000 clones, approximately 94% of them seen just once. The sequencing here drew on CD8+ T cells from peripheral blood mononuclear cells, taken in the third trimester of pregnancy. The receptors stem from a female donor with multiple sclerosis, enrolled in a pregnancy study.

V and J are TRBV30 and TRBJ2-5, with a weak D call TRBD2 (5 bases). CDR3 length: 10 residues. Trimming pared 5 bases from V and 5 bases from J, leaving 6 bases between. Germline values: CDR1 GTSNPN, CDR2 SVGIG (reference sequence). The CDR3 DNA reads as TGTGCCTGGCGGAGGGAGACCCAGTACTTC. It encodes CAWRRETQYF.

The V call is TRBV10-2, the J call TRBJ1-2; no definite D call. Germline V gives CDR1 WSHSY, CDR2 SAAADI. V was clipped by 7 bases and J by 3 bases, with 12 bases between them. This CDR3 region has 13 residues. The CDR3 coding sequence is TGCGCCAGCACCCACTCTGTGGACTATGGCTACACCTTC. This encodes CASTHSVDYGYTF.

The V gene is TRBV4-1, the J gene TRBJ2-7; 8 nucleotides line up with TRBD1. V was pared by 3 bases and J by 5 bases, with 9 bases of the junction left unmatched. The germline V gene has CDR1 MGHRA and CDR2 YSYEKL. The CDR3 is 15 amino acids. The CDR3 spells CASSQRPGQGDEQYF. CDR3 nucleotide sequence: TGCGCCAGCAGCCAGAGGCCCGGACAGGGCGACGAGCAGTACTTC.

There are a few counts of this clone. V is TRBV11-3 and J is TRBJ2-1; TRBD1 matches at 7 bases. CDR3 length equals 15 residues. CDR1 is SGHNT, CDR2 YENEEA, per germline. The J segment lost 7 bases and the V segment lost 1 base, leaving 7 bases of the junction unmatched. DNA for the CDR3: TGTGCCAGCAGCTTAGTAACAGGGGAAGGGAATGAGCAGTTCTTC. This encodes CASSLVTGEGNEQFF.

CDR3 bases: TGTGCCAGCAGTTCAGGAGGGGGCAATCAGCCCCAGCATTTT. Its protein is CASSSGGGNQPQHF. The chain recombines TRBV28 with TRBJ1-5, with TRBD1 as a possible D gene (5 bases). This CDR3 region has 14 residues. V dropped 4 bases and J dropped 2 bases, with 9 bases sitting between them. The germline V gene has CDR1 MDHEN and CDR2 SYDVKM.

DNA for the CDR3: TGTGCCAGCAGTTCCCGGGACACCCAGAACACTGAAGCTTTCTTT. This encodes CASSSRDTQNTEAFF. The chain carries TRBV27 and TRBJ1-1, with D possibly TRBD1 on 6 matching bases. The CDR3 spans 15 residues. The germline V gene has CDR1 MNHEY and CDR2 SMNVEV (reference sequence). V was pared by 4 bases and J by 1 base, with 13 bases between.

Only one count was recorded for this clone. The V call is TRBV11-2, the J call TRBJ2-7; TRBD2 aligns across 7 bases. Trimming took 1 base from V and 2 from J; bases not matched to a gene: 8. Per germline, CDR1 SGHAT and CDR2 FQNNGV. The CDR3 contains 16 residues. In nucleotides, the CDR3 is TGTGCCAGCAGCTTAGGTGGTCCAGCGGGAACCTACGAGCAGTACTTC. It encodes CASSLGGPAGTYEQYF.

The chain carries TRBV28 and TRBJ1-2, with 8 bases matching TRBD1. Trimming removed 6 bases from V and 4 bases from J; junction bases left unmatched: 4. CDR1 MDHEN and CDR2 SYDVKM come from the germline V gene. The CDR3 spans 13 residues. The CDR3 region is CASRLQGGYGYTF. CDR3 DNA sequence: TGTGCCAGCAGACTACAGGGGGGCTATGGCTACACCTTC.

This clone appeared once. The chain couples TRBV6-6 to TRBJ2-5; TRBD1 is a possible D gene (6 bases). The CDR3 length is 14 residues. The V and J ends lost 2 bases and 4 bases respectively, with 11 bases between them. Germline CDR1 and CDR2: MNHNY and SVGAGI (reference sequence). The CDR3 sequence is CASSYEDSLETQYF. CDR3 sequence (DNA): TGTGCCAGCAGTTACGAGGACAGTTTAGAGACCCAGTACTTC.

This chain connects TRBV6-5 to TRBJ1-1; 9 nucleotides match TRBD1. The CDR3 is 15 amino acids. CDR1 and CDR2 (germline): MNHEY, SVGAGI. The V segment lost 2 bases and the J segment 3 bases; nucleotides outside the gene matches: 4. CDR3 region: CASSYSWTGDTEAFF. In nucleotides, the CDR3 is TGTGCCAGCAGTTACAGTTGGACAGGGGACACTGAAGCTTTCTTT.

The chain combines TRBV19 with TRBJ2-5, with 8 bases aligning to TRBD1. V trimming: 6 bases; J trimming: 7 bases; junction bases outside the gene matches: 10. Germline CDR1 LNHDA, CDR2 SQIVND (reference sequence). The CDR3 is 14 amino acids. This chain's CDR3 is CASSPLTGVGTQYF. The DNA of the CDR3 is TGTGCCAGTAGCCCACTGACAGGGGTGGGGACCCAGTACTTC. Full variable domain (remainder filled in from reference TRBV19 and TRBJ2-5): DGGITQSPKYLFRKEGQNVTLSCEQNLNHDAMYWYRQDPGQGLRLIYYSQIVNDFQKGDIAEGYSVSREKKESFPLTVTSAQKNPTAFYLCASSPLTGVGTQYFGPGTRLLVL.

The chain has TRBV18 and TRBJ2-1; TRBD2 agrees at 10 bases. Losses at the gene ends were 3 bases for V and 7 bases for J; bases not matched to a gene: 9. The CDR3 extends over 16 amino acids. CDR1 and CDR2 from the germline V gene are KGHSH and LQKENI. The CDR3 protein is CASSPPSGRARNEQFF. Here the CDR3 DNA reads TGTGCCAGCTCACCTCCGAGCGGGAGGGCCAGGAATGAGCAGTTCTTC.

The chain links TRBV27 to TRBJ1-3; no firm D call. CDR1 MNHEY and CDR2 SMNVEV come from the germline V gene (reference sequence). This CDR3 comprises 14 residues. V was cut by 5 bases and J by 9 bases, with 17 bases left in between. CDR3 sequence: CASSPLGSLTTIYF. The CDR3 DNA reads as TGTGCCAGCAGTCCCCTAGGCTCTCTGACCACCATATATTTT.

The rearrangement uses TRBV7-9 and TRBJ2-5; D gene unclear. Germline V gene data show CDR1 as SEHNR and CDR2 as FQNEAQ (reference sequence). The V end was cut by 5 bases, the J end by 2 bases, with 15 bases between. CDR3 length: 15 residues. CDR3 in DNA: TGTGCCAGCAGCCTGCTCTTGGGCCAACAAGAGACCCAGTACTTC. It encodes CASSLLLGQQETQYF.

J is TRBJ1-1 and V is TRBV11-2, with 7 positions matching TRBD1. The CDR3 is made up of 17 amino acids. The germline gives CDR1 SGHAT, CDR2 FQNNGV. V shed 0 bases, J shed 7 bases, and the junction held 14 bases outside the gene matches. CDR3 sequence (DNA): TGTGCCAGCAGCTTAGACCCTTATCACAGGGGTGGCATTGAAGCTTTCTTT. It specifies CASSLDPYHRGGIEAFF.

The chain links TRBV13 to TRBJ2-7, with 8 positions matching TRBD1. CDR3 size: 15 residues. The junction had 8 bases not matched to a gene; V was cut back by 5 bases and J by 2 bases. Germline loops: CDR1 PRHDT, CDR2 FYEKMQ (reference sequence). CDR3 protein: CASSPPTGAPYEQYF. The CDR3 nucleotides read TGTGCCAGCAGCCCCCCGACAGGGGCTCCCTACGAGCAGTACTTC.

The chain links TRBV30 to TRBJ2-1; 7 bases match TRBD1. Germline trimming cut 1 base from V and 6 bases from J; bases unmatched to any gene: 12. Germline V lookup: CDR1 GTSNPN, CDR2 SVGIG (reference sequence). The CDR3 length is 16 residues. The CDR3 DNA sequence: TGTGCCTGGAGTGCCGACAGGGTGAGGGGAAGCAATGAGCAGTTCTTC. It encodes CAWSADRVRGSNEQFF.

V usage is TRBV5-1 and J usage is TRBJ2-3; 14 positions match TRBD2. Germline V lookup: CDR1 SGHRS, CDR2 YFSETQ. CDR3 size: 17 residues. The trim removed 3 bases at V and 3 bases at J, leaving 6 bases unmatched. This CDR3 is CASSSRLAGGPTDTQYF. The CDR3 coding sequence is TGCGCCAGCAGCTCGAGACTAGCGGGAGGGCCAACAGATACGCAGTATTTT.

The genes are TRBV7-9 and TRBJ2-1; possible D gene TRBD2, 6 bases. The CDR3 has 15 residues. Germline CDR1 SEHNR, CDR2 FQNEAQ (reference sequence). Trimming left V 5 bases short and J 7 bases short, with 18 bases between. The CDR3 DNA reads as TGTGCCAGCAGCCAAGAACTAGCCCCAGGGAATGAGCAGTTCTTC. Translation gives CASSQELAPGNEQFF.

V usage is TRBV27 and J usage is TRBJ1-1; D is uncertain. This CDR3 comprises 14 residues. CDR1 and CDR2 from the germline V gene are MNHEY and SMNVEV (reference sequence). Trimming shortened V by 6 bases and J by 2 bases, and 13 bases separated the two germline ends. The CDR3 DNA sequence: TGTGCCAGCAGGCCTAATCTTGCCAACACTGAAGCTTTCTTT. This encodes CASRPNLANTEAFF.

The rearrangement links TRBV18 to TRBJ2-4, with D perhaps TRBD1 (6 bases). The CDR3 runs 15 residues. The ends were cut back, 2 bases at V and 0 bases at J, with 8 bases in the middle. Germline V CDR1 and CDR2: KGHSH, LQKENI. The chain's CDR3 is CASSPWGQAKNIQYF. The CDR3 nucleotides read TGTGCCAGCTCACCATGGGGGCAAGCCAAAAACATTCAGTACTTC.

The J gene is TRBJ2-3, the V gene TRBV28, with D maybe TRBD2 (6 bases). The CDR3 has 14 residues. Trimming cost V 6 bases and J 0 bases, with 10 bases left between them. Germline assignment: CDR1 MDHEN and CDR2 SYDVKM. The CDR3 DNA is TGTGCCAGCAGGCAGAGCGGGAGCACAGATACGCAGTATTTT. Translation gives CASRQSGSTDTQYF. Full variable domain (missing parts from reference TRBV28 and TRBJ2-3): DVKVTQSSRYLVKRTGEKVFLECVQDMDHENMFWYRQDPGLGLRLIYFSYDVKMKEKGDIPEGYSVSREKKERFSLILESASTNQTSMYLCASRQSGSTDTQYFGPGTRLTVL.

V usage is TRBV14 and J usage is TRBJ2-7; 8 nucleotides align to TRBD1. This CDR3 contains 14 residues. CDR1 SGHDN and CDR2 FVKESK come from the germline V gene. V lost 4 bases and J lost 4; bases outside the gene matches: 6. In DNA form, the CDR3 reads TGTGCCAGCAGCCCAGGACAGGGAGTATACGAGCAGTACTTC. Translation gives CASSPGQGVYEQYF.

The chain joins TRBV23-1 to TRBJ2-5; no reliable D call. TRBV23-1 is classed as an ORF, of uncertain function. Trimming took off 2 bases at V and 0 bases at J, with 10 bases between the two ends. The CDR3 contains 15 residues. DNA of the CDR3: TGCGCCAGCAGTCAAATAGCCGTAGACCAAGAGACCCAGTACTTC. As protein: CASSQIAVDQETQYF.

J is TRBJ1-2 and V is TRBV6-6; a weak D match, TRBD1 (5 bases). The CDR3 spans 13 residues. Germline V gives CDR1 MNHNY, CDR2 SVGAGI (reference sequence). V was clipped by 2 bases and J by 8 bases, with 12 bases between them. CDR3 in DNA: TGTGCCAGCAGTTACACGGCCAGGGAAGGCTACACCTTC. This gives the protein CASSYTAREGYTF.